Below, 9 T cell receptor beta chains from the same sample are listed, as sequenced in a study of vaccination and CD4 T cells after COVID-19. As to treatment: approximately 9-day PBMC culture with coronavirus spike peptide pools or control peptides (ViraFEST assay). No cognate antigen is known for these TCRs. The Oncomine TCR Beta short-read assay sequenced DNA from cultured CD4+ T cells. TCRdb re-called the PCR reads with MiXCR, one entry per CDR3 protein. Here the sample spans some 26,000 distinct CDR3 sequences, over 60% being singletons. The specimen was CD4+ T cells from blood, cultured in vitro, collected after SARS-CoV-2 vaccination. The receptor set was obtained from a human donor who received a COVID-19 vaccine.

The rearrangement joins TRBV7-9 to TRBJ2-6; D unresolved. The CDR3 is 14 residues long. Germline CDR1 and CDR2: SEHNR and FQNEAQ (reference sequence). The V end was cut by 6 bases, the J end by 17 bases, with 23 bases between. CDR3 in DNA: TGTGCCAGCAGGGGGAACAGTAACTCTGGGCCTGTGACTTTC. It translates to CASRGNSNSGPVTF. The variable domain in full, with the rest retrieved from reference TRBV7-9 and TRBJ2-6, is DTGVSQNPRHKITKRGQNVTFRCDPISEHNRLYWYRQTLGQGPEFLTYFQNEAQLEKSRLLSDRFSAERPKGSFSTLEIQRTEQGDSAMYLCASRGNSNSGPVTFGAGSRLTVL.

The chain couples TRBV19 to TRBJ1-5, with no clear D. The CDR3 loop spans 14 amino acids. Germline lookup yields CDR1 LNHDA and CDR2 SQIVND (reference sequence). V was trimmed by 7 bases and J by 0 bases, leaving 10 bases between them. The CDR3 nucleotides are TGTGCCAGTAAGAGAGAATCTAGCAATCAGCCCCAGCATTTT. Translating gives CASKRESSNQPQHF.

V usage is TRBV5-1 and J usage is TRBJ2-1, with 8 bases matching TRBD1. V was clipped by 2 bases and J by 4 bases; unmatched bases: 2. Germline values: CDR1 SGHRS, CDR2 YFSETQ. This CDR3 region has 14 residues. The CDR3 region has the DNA TGCGCCAGCAGCTTCGGGACAGGTTACAATGAGCAGTTCTTC. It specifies CASSFGTGYNEQFF.

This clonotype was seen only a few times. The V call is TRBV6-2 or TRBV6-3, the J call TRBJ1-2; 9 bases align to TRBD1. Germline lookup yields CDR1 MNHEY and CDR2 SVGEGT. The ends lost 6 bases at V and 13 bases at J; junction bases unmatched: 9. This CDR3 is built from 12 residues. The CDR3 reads CASRRDRETGTF. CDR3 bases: TGTGCCAGCAGGCGGGACAGGGAAACGGGCACCTTC.

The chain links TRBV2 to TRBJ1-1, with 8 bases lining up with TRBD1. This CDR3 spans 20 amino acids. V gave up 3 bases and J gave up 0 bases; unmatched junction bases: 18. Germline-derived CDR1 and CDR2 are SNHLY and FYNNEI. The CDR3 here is CASSDRQGAAADEVNTEAFF. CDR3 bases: TGTGCCAGCAGTGACAGGCAGGGGGCCGCAGCGGACGAGGTGAACACTGAAGCTTTCTTT.

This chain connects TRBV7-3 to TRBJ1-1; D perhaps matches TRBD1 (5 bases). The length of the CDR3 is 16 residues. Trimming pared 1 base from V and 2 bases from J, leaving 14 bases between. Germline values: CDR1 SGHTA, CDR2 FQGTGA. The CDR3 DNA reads TGTGCCAGCAGCTTAAGGTTTGGGGCAGGAAACACTGAAGCTTTCTTT. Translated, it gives CASSLRFGAGNTEAFF.

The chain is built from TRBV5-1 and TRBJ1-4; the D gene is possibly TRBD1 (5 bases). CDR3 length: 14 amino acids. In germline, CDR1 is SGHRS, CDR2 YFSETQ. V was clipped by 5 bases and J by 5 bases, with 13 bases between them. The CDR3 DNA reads TGCGCCAGCAGTACAGGACACCGAAATGAAAAACTGTTTTTT. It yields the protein CASSTGHRNEKLFF.

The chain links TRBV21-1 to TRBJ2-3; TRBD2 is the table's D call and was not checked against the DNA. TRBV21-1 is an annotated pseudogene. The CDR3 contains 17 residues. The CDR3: CASSKESVRPSTDTQYF. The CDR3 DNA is TGTGCCAGCAGCAAAGAGTCCGTCAGGCCTAGCACAGATACGCAGTATTTT.

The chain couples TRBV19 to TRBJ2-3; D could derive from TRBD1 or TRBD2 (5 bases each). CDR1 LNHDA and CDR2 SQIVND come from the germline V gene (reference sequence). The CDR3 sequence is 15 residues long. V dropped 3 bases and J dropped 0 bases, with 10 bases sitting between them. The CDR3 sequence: CASSIGTSSTDTQYF. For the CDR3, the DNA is TGTGCCAGTAGTATTGGGACCTCTAGCACAGATACGCAGTATTTT.